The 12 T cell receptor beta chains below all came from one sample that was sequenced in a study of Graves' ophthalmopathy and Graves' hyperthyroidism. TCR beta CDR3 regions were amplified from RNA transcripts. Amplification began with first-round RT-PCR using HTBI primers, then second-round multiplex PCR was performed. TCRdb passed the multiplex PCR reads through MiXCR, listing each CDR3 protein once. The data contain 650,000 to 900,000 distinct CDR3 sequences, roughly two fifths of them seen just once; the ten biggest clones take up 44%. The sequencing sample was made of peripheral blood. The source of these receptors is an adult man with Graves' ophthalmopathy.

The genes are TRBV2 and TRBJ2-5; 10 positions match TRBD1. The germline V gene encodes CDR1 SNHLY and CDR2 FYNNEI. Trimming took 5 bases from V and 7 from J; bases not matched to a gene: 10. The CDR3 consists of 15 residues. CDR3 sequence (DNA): TGTGCCAGCAGTTTGGACAGGGGGGGGCGCGTGACCCAGTACTTC. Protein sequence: CASSLDRGGRVTQYF.

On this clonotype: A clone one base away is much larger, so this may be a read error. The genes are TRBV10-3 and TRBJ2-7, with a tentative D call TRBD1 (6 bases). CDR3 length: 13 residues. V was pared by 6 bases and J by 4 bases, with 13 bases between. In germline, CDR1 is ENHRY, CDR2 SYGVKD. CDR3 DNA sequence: TGTGCCATCAGACAGGGTGAGGGTTACGAGCAGTACTTC. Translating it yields CAIRQGEGYEQYF.

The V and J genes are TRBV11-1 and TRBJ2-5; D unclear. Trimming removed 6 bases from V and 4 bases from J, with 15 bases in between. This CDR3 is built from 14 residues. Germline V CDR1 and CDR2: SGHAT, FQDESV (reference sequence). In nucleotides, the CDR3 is TGTGCCAGCAGTAAACGACCGGACGGAGAGACCCAGTACTTC. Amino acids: CASSKRPDGETQYF.

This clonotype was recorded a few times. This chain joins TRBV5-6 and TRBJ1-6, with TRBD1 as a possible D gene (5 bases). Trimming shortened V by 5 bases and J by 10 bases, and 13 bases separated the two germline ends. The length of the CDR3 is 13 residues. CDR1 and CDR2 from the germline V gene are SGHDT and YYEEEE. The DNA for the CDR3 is TGTGCCAGCAGGGAGGGGTACGGATCACCCCTCCACTTT. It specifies CASREGYGSPLHF.

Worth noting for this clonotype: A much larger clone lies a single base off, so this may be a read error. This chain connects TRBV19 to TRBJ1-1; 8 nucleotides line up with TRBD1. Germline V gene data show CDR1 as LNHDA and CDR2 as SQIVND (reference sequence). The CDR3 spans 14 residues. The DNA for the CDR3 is TGTGCCAGTAGCCGACAGGGGATGAACGCTGAAGCTTTCTTT. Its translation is CASSRQGMNAEAFF.

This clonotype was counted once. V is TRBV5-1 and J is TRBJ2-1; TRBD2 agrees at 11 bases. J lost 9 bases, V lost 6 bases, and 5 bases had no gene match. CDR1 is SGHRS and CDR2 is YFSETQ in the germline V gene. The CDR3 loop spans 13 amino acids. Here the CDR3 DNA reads TGCGCCAGCACACTAACTAGCGGGGGTGAGCAGTTCTTC. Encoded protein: CASTLTSGGEQFF.

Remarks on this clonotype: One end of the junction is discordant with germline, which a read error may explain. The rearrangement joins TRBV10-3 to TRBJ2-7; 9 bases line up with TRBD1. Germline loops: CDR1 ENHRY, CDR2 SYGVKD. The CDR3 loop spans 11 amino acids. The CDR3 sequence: CANDRGYEQHF. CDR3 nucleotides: TGTGCCAACGACAGGGGGTACGAGCAGCACTTC.

The CDR3 region is CASSYRGVPGNTIYF. The DNA of the CDR3 is TGTGCCAGCAGTTACAGAGGGGTTCCTGGAAACACCATATATTTT. The rearrangement joins TRBV7-9 to TRBJ1-3; D may be TRBD1 (5 bases). The CDR3 is 15 amino acids. Trimming pared 6 bases from V and 2 bases from J, leaving 14 bases between. The germline CDR1 and CDR2 sequences are SEHNR and FQNEAQ (reference sequence).

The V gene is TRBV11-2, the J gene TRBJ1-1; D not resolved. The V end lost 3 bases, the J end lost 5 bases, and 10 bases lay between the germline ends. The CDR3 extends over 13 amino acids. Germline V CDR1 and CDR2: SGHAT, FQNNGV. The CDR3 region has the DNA TGTGCCAGCAGCTTCCGCGCATGGACTGAAGCTTTCTTT. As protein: CASSFRAWTEAFF. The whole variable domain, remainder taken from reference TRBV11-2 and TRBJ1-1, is EAGVAQSPRYKIIEKRQSVAFWCNPISGHATLYWYQQILGQGPKLLIQFQNNGVVDDSQLPKDRFSAERLKGVDSTLKIQPAKLEDSAVYLCASSFRAWTEAFFGQGTRLTVV.

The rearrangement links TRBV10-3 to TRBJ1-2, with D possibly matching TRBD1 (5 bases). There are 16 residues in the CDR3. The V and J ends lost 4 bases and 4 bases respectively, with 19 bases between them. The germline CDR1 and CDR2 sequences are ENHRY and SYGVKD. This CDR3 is CAISGGDPQPIYGYTF. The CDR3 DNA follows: TGTGCCATCAGTGGGGGGGATCCACAACCTATCTATGGCTACACCTTC.

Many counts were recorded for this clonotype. In DNA, the CDR3 is TGCAGCGTTTCGGGCGGAGTGAACTATGGCTACACCTTC. This encodes CSVSGGVNYGYTF. The gene calls are TRBV29-1 and TRBJ1-2, with D unresolved. Trimming pared 5 bases from V and 2 bases from J, leaving 12 bases between. The CDR3 totals 13 residues. The V gene's germline CDR1 is SQVTM and CDR2 ANQGSEA.

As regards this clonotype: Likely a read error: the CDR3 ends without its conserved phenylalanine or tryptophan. This CDR3 reads CASSEELGGGGYTL. The CDR3 coding sequence is TGTGCCAGCAGTGAAGAGTTGGGGGGCGGAGGCTACACCCTC. The chain recombines TRBV2 with TRBJ1-2; a weak D match, TRBD1 (6 bases). From germline, CDR1 is SNHLY and CDR2 FYNNEI. V lost 1 base, J lost 8 bases, and 14 bases lay in between. This CDR3 comprises 14 residues.